The 17 T cell receptor beta chains below come from one sample, sequenced in a study of cytomegalovirus exposure and HLA in healthy donors. Vbeta (60) and Jbeta (13) primers were used in the PCR. Profiled with immunoSEQ multiplex PCR; TCRdb holds only in-frame clones, not every one. In the table there are 310,000 or so clones, around nine tenths of which are singletons. The sequenced sample consisted of PBMCs. The source of these receptors is a woman aged 18-29 years in good health and CMV-seronegative.

This chain connects TRBV4-2 to TRBJ2-1; 11 bases fit TRBD2. CDR3 length: 15 residues. J was trimmed by 8 bases and V by 1 base; bases with no gene match: 4. Germline-derived CDR1 and CDR2 are LGHNA and YNFKEQ. Here the CDR3 DNA reads TGTGCCAGCAGCCAAGGTAGCGGGGGGGCGGATGAGCAGTTCTTC. It encodes CASSQGSGGADEQFF.

This rearrangement joins TRBV11-3 to TRBJ1-2; 7 nucleotides match TRBD1. The CDR3 contains 12 residues. From germline, CDR1 is SGHNT and CDR2 YENEEA. V lost 5 bases and J lost 5; bases outside the gene matches: 2. CDR3 residues: CASSQGGYGYTF. DNA of the CDR3: TGTGCCAGCAGCCAGGGGGGATATGGCTACACCTTC.

This clone was counted between two and nine times. The V and J genes are TRBV5-1 and TRBJ2-2; 7 nucleotides align to TRBD2. J gave up 1 base and V 3 bases, and 3 bases lay outside the gene matches. The CDR3 runs 15 residues. Germline-derived CDR1 and CDR2 are SGHRS and YFSETQ. CDR3 coding DNA: TGCGCCAGCAGCTCGGGACTACAGAACACCGGGGAGCTGTTTTTT. Amino acids: CASSSGLQNTGELFF.

The chain combines TRBV5-4 with TRBJ2-3; tentative D call: TRBD2 (6 bases). Germline CDR1 and CDR2: SGHNT and YYREEE (reference sequence). V dropped 4 bases and J dropped 1 base, with 7 bases sitting between them. CDR3 size: 13 residues. The CDR3 sequence: CASSRGGTDTQYF. As DNA, the CDR3 is TGTGCCAGCAGCCGCGGGGGCACAGATACGCAGTATTTT.

The CDR3 sequence is CASKPAFTEAFF. The DNA of the CDR3 is TGTGCCAGCAAGCCCGCCTTCACTGAAGCTTTCTTT. The chain carries TRBV6-1 and TRBJ1-1; D unclear. Germline CDR1 reads MNHNS; CDR2 reads SASEGT. The CDR3 is made up of 12 amino acids. Deletions cut 7 bases from V and 4 bases from J, with 10 bases between.

The V call is TRBV5-5, the J call TRBJ2-1; perhaps TRBD1 as D (6 bases). Germline V gene lookup returns CDR1 SGHKS and CDR2 YYEKEE (reference sequence). V dropped 4 bases and J dropped 1 base, with 12 bases sitting between them. The CDR3 runs 15 residues. This CDR3 is CASSPGTTSYNEQFF. CDR3 nucleotide sequence: TGTGCCAGCAGCCCCGGGACAACGTCCTACAATGAGCAGTTCTTC.

This clone is a singleton in its sample. The genes are TRBV7-2 and TRBJ2-2, with D possibly matching TRBD1 (5 bases). Germline V CDR1 and CDR2: SGHTA, FQGNSA. V was cut by 2 bases and J by 0 bases, with 10 bases left in between. The CDR3 has 16 amino acids. The CDR3 protein is CASSLTGNTNTGELFF. DNA for the CDR3: TGTGCCAGCAGCTTAACAGGAAACACGAACACCGGGGAGCTGTTTTTT.

The chain recombines TRBV19 with TRBJ2-1; TRBD1 agrees at 9 bases. CDR3 size: 19 residues. CDR1 and CDR2 from the germline V gene are LNHDA and SQIVND (reference sequence). V lost 6 bases to trimming and J lost 0 bases; unmatched junction nucleotides: 15. CDR3 sequence (DNA): TGTGCCAGTAGCACGGGACAGGGCTTCCTCGCCAACTCCTACAATGAGCAGTTCTTC. Protein sequence: CASSTGQGFLANSYNEQFF.

This chain joins TRBV7-9 and TRBJ1-2; a possible D gene is TRBD1 (5 bases). The CDR3 is 13 amino acids. The V gene lost 5 bases and the J gene lost 3 bases, with 10 bases spanning the gap. Germline V CDR1 and CDR2: SEHNR, FQNEAQ (reference sequence). The CDR3 loop reads CASSPAGYYGYTF. In DNA, the CDR3 is TGTGCCAGCAGCCCCGCAGGGTACTATGGCTACACCTTC.

The chain combines TRBV6-5 with TRBJ2-2, with D possibly being TRBD1 (6 bases). With 8 bases removed from V and 3 bases from J, the gap between germline ends came to 13 bases. The germline V gene has CDR1 MNHEY and CDR2 SVGAGI. This CDR3 has 14 amino acids. The CDR3 DNA sequence: TGTGCCAGCTCCAGGGGATTGGACACCGGGGAGCTGTTTTTT. As protein: CASSRGLDTGELFF.

This chain links TRBV5-1 with TRBJ2-3, with D uncertain. The CDR3 contains 12 residues. Per germline, CDR1 SGHRS and CDR2 YFSETQ. Trimming took 5 bases from V and 0 from J, leaving 4 bases between them. The CDR3 sequence: CASRLSTDTQYF. Written as DNA, the CDR3 is TGCGCCAGCAGACTTAGCACAGATACGCAGTATTTT.

The chain combines TRBV5-1 with TRBJ2-4, with 10 positions matching TRBD1. V shed 4 bases, J shed 11 bases, and the junction held 9 bases outside the gene matches. CDR3 length: 14 amino acids. Germline CDR1 and CDR2: SGHRS and YFSETQ. The CDR3 loop is CASSTPGQGNVQYF. The CDR3 region has the DNA TGCGCCAGCAGCACCCCGGGACAGGGGAATGTTCAGTACTTC.

J is TRBJ1-1 and V is TRBV9; 8 positions match TRBD1. Germline V gives CDR1 SGDLS, CDR2 YYNGEE. The length of the CDR3 is 13 residues. The trim removed 3 bases at V and 5 bases at J, leaving 3 bases unmatched. The CDR3 spells CASSARQGTEAFF. CDR3 nucleotide sequence: TGTGCCAGCAGCGCCCGACAGGGGACTGAAGCTTTCTTT.

This chain links TRBV29-1 with TRBJ2-6, with 7 bases that match TRBD1. The junction had 13 bases not matched to a gene; V was cut back by 6 bases and J by 14 bases. The CDR3 is 13 residues long. Germline V CDR1 and CDR2: SQVTM, ANQGSEA. The CDR3 region is CSVLDSGQSLLTF. The CDR3 nucleotides are TGCAGCGTCTTAGACTCGGGACAGTCTCTCCTGACTTTC.

The CDR3 DNA is TGTGCCAGCAGCTCCCTCCGGTTTGAGCAGTTCTTC. Its protein is CASSSLRFEQFF. V gene TRBV7-6 combines with J gene TRBJ2-1; D ambiguous. Per the germline V gene, CDR1 is SGHVS and CDR2 is FNYEAQ. Trimming removed 4 bases from V and 9 bases from J, with 10 bases in between. The CDR3 loop spans 12 amino acids.

The chain is built from TRBV9 and TRBJ2-1, with D perhaps matching TRBD1 (6 bases). With 0 bases removed from V and 6 bases from J, the gap between germline ends came to 22 bases. Per the germline V gene, CDR1 is SGDLS and CDR2 is YYNGEE. The CDR3 runs 18 residues. DNA for the CDR3: TGTGCCAGCAGCGTAGAGCCCCTACAGGGCTCTACAATCAATGAGCAGTTCTTC. Protein product: CASSVEPLQGSTINEQFF.

The rearrangement uses TRBV7-9 and TRBJ2-6; a possible D gene is TRBD1 (6 bases). Trimming cost V 3 bases and J 0 bases, with 12 bases left between them. The CDR3 is 17 residues long. Germline V gives CDR1 SEHNR, CDR2 FQNEAQ (reference sequence). CDR3 sequence reads: CASSFGGPNSGANVLTF. The CDR3 nucleotides are TGTGCCAGCAGCTTTGGGGGCCCCAACTCTGGGGCCAACGTCCTGACTTTC.